The rows below give T cell receptor beta chains drawn from one sample of a study of a mutant IDH1 vaccine in newly diagnosed glioma. No antigen has been identified for these receptors. TCRdb's table, derived via immunoSEQ multiplex PCR, lists solely in-frame clones and lacks some. The sample contains 25,000 to 35,000 clones, over 75% of which appear only once. The source material was PBMCs, sampled from a glioma patient whose treatment included an IDH1 peptide vaccine. Receptor source: a man in his forties or fifties with glioma. Both conserved end residues are trimmed from each CDR3. Size is stated for part of the rows, as once, few or many counts, or as a class when the clone is expanded.

TRBV9	-	TRBJ2-6	ASSTRKTGANVLT
TRBV6-1	-	TRBJ2-7	ASSATGTSSYEQY
TRBV4-3	-	TRBJ2-1	ASSLLATVDEQF
TRBV4-3	-	TRBJ2-3	ASSQRARGADTQY
TRBV28	-	TRBJ1-4	ASSFGNDLKNEKLF
TRBV19	-	TRBJ2-7	ASSIGGNYEQY
TRBV6-4	few	TRBJ2-1	ASSDGLAGGNEQF
TRBV4-2	-	TRBJ1-5	ASSPGTVVFLPQH
TRBV6-1	-	TRBJ1-3	ASSEGQLSNGNTIY
TRBV4-3	-	TRBJ1-1	ASSQMDRNTEAF
TRBV6-7	-	TRBJ1-5	ASSYDTPGTPKKSNQPQH
TRBV2	-	TRBJ2-7	ASSVRSTYEQY
TRBV19	-	TRBJ2-3	ASRDRGTDTQY
TRBV20-1	-	TRBJ1-2	SASDGNGYT
TRBV6-1	-	TRBJ2-5	ASSGNRGETQY
TRBV5-1	-	TRBJ1-2	ASSSDRADYGYT
TRBV30	once	TRBJ1-2	AWRRRQGGPYGYT
TRBV11-2	-	TRBJ1-5	ASSLDESQPQH
TRBV4-1	-	TRBJ1-2	ASSRIGGAWGACGYT
TRBV27	-	TRBJ2-7	ASSLLGTSYEQY
TRBV5-6	-	TRBJ2-2	ASAIGLAAPNTGELF
TRBV6-1	few	TRBJ1-1	ASRVGPEAF
TRBV5-5	medium-sized	TRBJ2-7	ASSFGAGGPWSSYEQY
TRBV10-3	once	TRBJ2-3	AISETQGTDTQY
TRBV18	-	TRBJ1-4	ASSPRSPGFNEKLF
TRBV6-1	-	TRBJ1-3	ASSEKVLSGNTIY
TRBV5-8	-	TRBJ1-2	ASSLWPKGRSYGYT
TRBV6-5	-	TRBJ2-6	ASSYSSRSGANVLT
TRBV7-2	-	TRBJ1-1	ASSLQGARTEAF
TRBV7-8	-	TRBJ1-1	ASSLSQNTEAF
TRBV6-4	few	TRBJ2-1	ASSVVSGGADEQF
TRBV5-1	-	TRBJ1-2	ASSSIVGTGGEKGYT
TRBV11-2	-	TRBJ1-2	ASSSNRGPNYGYT
TRBV6-5	-	TRBJ1-2	ASSYTGTGDGYT
TRBV6-5	-	TRBJ1-2	ASSYSGTGVHYGYT
TRBV7-6	-	TRBJ2-3	ASSSMDREYSDTQY
TRBV4-2	-	TRBJ1-1	ASSLIQGAMNTEAF
TRBV4-1	once	TRBJ2-7	ASSPGDTSYEQY
TRBV5-1	-	TRBJ1-4	ASSFPGEDEKLF
TRBV19	-	TRBJ1-5	ASSITGVNQPQH